What follows are 18 T cell receptor beta chains derived from one specimen sequenced in a study of identical twins. TCRdb used MiXCR to reprocess the 5' RACE reads, holding one entry per CDR3 protein. The data contain about 720,000 distinct CDR3 sequences, roughly 8% of them seen just once; the ten biggest clones take up around 0.98%. These same data were also listed under a study on yellow fever vaccine responses in identical twins.

The sample was PBMCs. All receptors derive from a woman under 30 in good health.

This clonotype was counted only a few times. This chain uses TRBV5-1 with TRBJ2-7; D is tentatively TRBD1 or TRBD2 (5 bases each). V dropped 0 bases and J dropped 9 bases, with 19 bases sitting between them. The CDR3 loop spans 15 amino acids. The germline V gene has CDR1 SGHRS and CDR2 YFSETQ. CDR3 bases: TGCGCCAGCAGCTTGGAAGGGGTCGGGGAATCTGGGCAGTACTTC. Translated, it gives CASSLEGVGESGQYF.

This clonotype appeared a few times. The chain uses TRBV5-5 and TRBJ2-7; 8 bases fit TRBD1. J gave up 2 bases and V 7 bases, and 11 bases lay outside the gene matches. Germline CDR1 reads SGHKS; CDR2 reads YYEKEE (reference sequence). The CDR3 totals 15 residues. CDR3 coding DNA: TGTGCCAGCGGAAGGACAGGGCAGCTTCCCTACGAGCAGTACTTC. It encodes CASGRTGQLPYEQYF.

The chain has TRBV28 and TRBJ1-5; D is unresolved. The V gene's germline CDR1 is MDHEN and CDR2 SYDVKM. This CDR3 region has 16 residues. Trimming took off 5 bases at V and 4 bases at J, with 18 bases between the two ends. The CDR3 loop reads CASSPWERAGNQPQHF. The CDR3 DNA reads as TGTGCCAGCAGTCCTTGGGAAAGGGCGGGTAATCAGCCCCAGCATTTT.

The chain uses TRBV4-1 and TRBJ2-1; D gene ambiguous. V lost 0 bases and J 8 bases, leaving 8 bases between the germline ends. Germline-derived CDR1 and CDR2 are MGHRA and YSYEKL. The CDR3 extends over 13 amino acids. CDR3 in DNA: TGCGCCAGCAGCCAAGATCGGATGGATGAGCAGTTCTTC. Its protein is CASSQDRMDEQFF.

V is TRBV14 and J is TRBJ2-3; D is ambiguous. The germline gives CDR1 SGHDN, CDR2 FVKESK. The length of the CDR3 is 15 residues. V lost 4 bases to trimming and J lost 5 bases, with 16 bases between them. CDR3: CASSLRTSTVDTQYF. CDR3 nucleotide sequence: TGTGCCAGCAGCCTCCGGACCTCAACTGTAGATACGCAGTATTTT.

The chain combines TRBV28 with TRBJ2-7; D possibly corresponds to TRBD2 (6 bases). Per the germline V gene, CDR1 is MDHEN and CDR2 is SYDVKM. This CDR3 has 14 amino acids. Trimming cost V 3 bases and J 2 bases, with 11 bases left between them. The DNA for the CDR3 is TGTGCCAGCAGTTTCCCGGGAGCTCCCTACGAGCAGTACTTC. Its protein product is CASSFPGAPYEQYF.

This clonotype has a count of ten or more. CDR3 sequence: CASSLDRGETQYF. The CDR3 nucleotides are TGTGCCAGCAGCTTAGATCGGGGCGAGACCCAGTACTTC. V is TRBV7-7 and J is TRBJ2-5; D might be TRBD1 or TRBD2, each matching 5 bases. V lost 1 base, J lost 5 bases, and 8 bases lay in between. The CDR3 consists of 13 residues. Germline-derived CDR1 and CDR2 are SSHAT and FNYEAQ (reference sequence).

This clonotype was recorded many times. This chain connects TRBV12-3 or TRBV12-4 to TRBJ2-4, with D possibly matching TRBD2 (5 bases). Trimming removed 3 bases from V and 3 bases from J, with 6 bases in between. The CDR3 consists of 13 residues. The CDR3: CASSLGDKNIQYF. The DNA for the CDR3 is TGTGCCAGCAGTTTGGGAGACAAAAACATTCAGTACTTC.

This sequence joins TRBV20-1 and TRBJ2-7; possibly TRBD2 for D (5 bases). CDR1 DFQATT and CDR2 SNEGSKA come from the germline V gene (reference sequence). The CDR3 spans 13 residues. V was clipped by 0 bases and J by 3 bases, with 9 bases between them. The CDR3 is CSARDWRNYEQYF. In DNA form, the CDR3 reads TGCAGTGCTAGAGATTGGAGGAACTACGAGCAGTACTTC.

The table lists this clonotype with many counts. This rearrangement joins TRBV4-1 to TRBJ1-4; 7 nucleotides line up with TRBD1. Germline assignment: CDR1 MGHRA and CDR2 YSYEKL. This CDR3 is 17 amino acids long. Losses at the gene ends were 2 bases for V and 7 bases for J; bases not matched to a gene: 13. As DNA, the CDR3 is TGCGCCAGCAGCCAACCGAGGGGGCTCCTCTTAAGTGAAAAACTGTTTTTT. As protein: CASSQPRGLLLSEKLFF.

The sample holds a few counts of this clonotype. The chain recombines TRBV9 with TRBJ2-2, with 7 bases aligning to TRBD2. Germline loops: CDR1 SGDLS, CDR2 YYNGEE. The CDR3 covers 16 residues. V lost 0 bases, J lost 4 bases, and 6 bases stayed unmatched. For the CDR3, the DNA is TGTGCCAGCAGCGTAGTCGGCGGGGGAACCACCGGGGAGCTGTTTTTT. Its translation is CASSVVGGGTTGELFF.

In its sample, this clonotype was seen a few times. The J gene is TRBJ2-7, the V gene TRBV7-9; maybe TRBD2 (6 bases). Germline loops: CDR1 SEHNR, CDR2 FQNEAQ (reference sequence). V lost 5 bases and J lost 2, with 16 bases in between. The CDR3 is 15 residues long. The CDR3 spells CASSPWGDLPYEQYF. As DNA, the CDR3 is TGTGCCAGCAGCCCCTGGGGGGACTTACCCTACGAGCAGTACTTC.

The V gene is TRBV28, the J gene TRBJ1-2; a weak D match, TRBD1 (5 bases). Trimming took off 5 bases at V and 4 bases at J, with 8 bases between the two ends. CDR3 length: 12 amino acids. CDR1 is MDHEN and CDR2 is SYDVKM in the germline V gene. The CDR3 coding sequence is TGTGCCAGCAGTGGGGACTCCTATGGCTACACCTTC. It yields the protein CASSGDSYGYTF.

The chain has TRBV7-6 and TRBJ2-1; TRBD1 is a possible D gene (6 bases). With 5 bases removed from V and 6 bases from J, the gap between germline ends came to 14 bases. Germline V CDR1 and CDR2: SGHVS, FNYEAQ. This CDR3 is built from 14 residues. The CDR3 coding sequence is TGTGCCAGCAGCCTAGACACAGGGTTCAATGAGCAGTTCTTC. It encodes CASSLDTGFNEQFF.

There are many counts of this clonotype. J is TRBJ2-2 and V is TRBV5-1, with TRBD2 identical over 7 bases. CDR3 length equals 19 residues. The V gene's germline CDR1 is SGHRS and CDR2 YFSETQ. V was pared by 2 bases and J by 0 bases, with 13 bases of the junction left unmatched. CDR3: CASSFRSQAGPANTGELFF. As DNA, the CDR3 is TGCGCCAGCAGCTTTCGCAGCCAAGCGGGGCCCGCGAACACCGGGGAGCTGTTTTTT.

This clonotype has a count of ten or more. V is TRBV7-9 and J is TRBJ2-7; the D is unclear. V was cut by 3 bases and J by 2 bases, with 8 bases left in between. Germline CDR1 SEHNR, CDR2 FQNEAQ (reference sequence). CDR3 length equals 13 residues. The CDR3: CASSLTQTYEQYF. CDR3 DNA sequence: TGTGCCAGCAGCTTGACTCAGACCTACGAGCAGTACTTC.

The chain couples TRBV29-1 to TRBJ2-3; TRBD1 aligns across 7 bases. Unmatched junction bases numbered 3, after V lost 4 bases and J lost 11 bases. The length of the CDR3 is 10 residues. Germline assignment: CDR1 SQVTM and CDR2 ANQGSEA. This chain's CDR3 is CSVGAGGQYF. CDR3 nucleotides: TGCAGCGTTGGGGCAGGGGGGCAGTATTTT.

This clonotype was observed a handful of times. The chain carries TRBV7-2 and TRBJ2-7; D gene ambiguous. The ends were cut back, 1 base at V and 0 bases at J, with 13 bases in the middle. CDR3 length equals 16 residues. Germline-derived CDR1 and CDR2 are SGHTA and FQGNSA. The CDR3 coding sequence is TGTGCCAGCAGCTTAGGGTCGGGTATCTCCTCCTACGAGCAGTACTTC. Its protein is CASSLGSGISSYEQYF.